This TCR beta chain comes out of a study of vaccination and CD4 T cells after COVID-19. Across the whole study: The convalescents comprised six males and four females, two of them Hispanic. Post-vaccine sample collection happened at a median of around 77 days after dose two, ranging 14 to 241.

Sequenced with the Oncomine TCR Beta short-read assay was DNA taken from cultured CD4+ T cells. Using the QIAamp micro DNA kit, genomic DNA was extracted from the CD4+ T cells that had been cultured. One entry per CDR3 protein results from TCRdb running MiXCR on the PCR reads. The sample consists of some 21,000 distinct CDR3 sequences, roughly 50% of them appearing once. Comments on this clonotype: Its specificity is not known.

Treatment: 10-day PBMC culture with coronavirus spike peptide pools or control peptides (ViraFEST assay). Before TCRs were sequenced, ViraFEST expanded antigen-specific T cells with peptide pools. The TCR was taken from a human donor who had recovered from COVID-19. What was sequenced was CD4+ T cells from blood, cultured in vitro.

Here the CDR3 reads CASSYAGTTDTQYF. As DNA, the CDR3 is TGTGCCAGCAGTTACGCCGGGACCACAGATACGCAGTATTTT. This chain uses TRBV6-2 or TRBV6-3 with TRBJ2-3; D possibly uses TRBD1 or TRBD2 (5 bases each). V lost 2 bases and J lost 2, with 8 bases in between. This CDR3 has 14 residues. Germline CDR1 MNHEY, CDR2 SVGEGT.